Listed below are T cell receptor beta chains from one sample, sequenced in a study of T-cell reconstitution after alpha-beta-depleted transplantation in children. TCRdb processed the PCR reads anew with MiXCR; each CDR3 protein has one entry. The table lists 530,000 or so distinct CDR3 sequences, 27% of them singletons, with under 45% in the top ten. The material sequenced was PBMCs, taken before TCRalphabeta/CD19-depleted stem cell transplant. The receptor source for this set is a boy younger than two with Wiskott-Aldrich syndrome, due to receive a stem cell transplant. Each CDR3 is given with its conserved first and last residue. The D gene is left open where the match is weak. Only part of the rows carry a size: once, few, many, or a class if the clone is expanded.

j_gene,len,abundance,v_gene,d_gene,CDR3aa,CDR3nt
TRBJ1-1,13,-,TRBV6-6,-,CASKLPGNTEAFF,TGTGCCAGCAAACTACCGGGGAACACTGAAGCTTTCTTT
TRBJ2-1,19,-,TRBV5-1,TRBD2,CASSPGSGLAASSYNEQFF,TGCGCCAGCAGCCCAGGATCGGGACTAGCGGCAAGCTCCTACAATGAGCAGTTCTTC
TRBJ1-4,14,-,TRBV20-1,TRBD1,CSARDDRANEKLFF,TGCAGTGCTAGAGATGACAGGGCCAATGAAAAACTGTTTTTT
TRBJ2-3,15,-,TRBV5-1,TRBD2,CASSPSGRTADTQYF,TGCGCCAGCAGCCCTAGCGGGAGGACGGCAGATACGCAGTATTTT
TRBJ1-4,15,few,TRBV7-9,TRBD1,CASSSSGTGTEKLFF,TGTGCCAGCAGCTCCTCCGGGACAGGCACTGAAAAACTGTTTTTT
TRBJ2-7,13,few,TRBV24-1,-,CATSDPTSYEQYF,TGTGCCACCAGTGATCCGACCTCCTACGAGCAGTACTTC
TRBJ2-7,13,-,TRBV7-9,TRBD2,CASSYLAREQQYF,TGTGCCAGCAGCTACTTAGCGCGGGAGCAGCAGTACTTC
TRBJ2-1,15,many,TRBV5-1,-,CASRRRVSSYNEQFF,TGCGCCAGCCGGAGACGGGTGAGCTCCTACAATGAGCAGTTCTTC
TRBJ2-7,13,-,TRBV5-1,-,CASSRGHDDEQYF,TGCGCCAGCAGTCGGGGTCACGACGACGAGCAGTACTTC
TRBJ1-6,16,few,TRBV4-1,TRBD1,CASSEEPGTGYSPLHF,TGCGCCAGCAGCGAAGAACCCGGGACAGGTTATTCACCCCTCCACTTT
TRBJ2-1,15,-,TRBV5-4,-,CASSLPGRAYNEQFF,TGTGCCAGCAGCCTTCCGGGGCGAGCCTACAATGAGCAGTTCTTC
TRBJ2-7,13,few,TRBV11-2,-,CASSARDFYEQYF,TGTGCCAGCAGCGCCCGGGACTTCTACGAGCAGTACTTC
TRBJ2-3,17,few,TRBV5-1,TRBD2,CASSGGLAGGNPDTQYF,TGCGCCAGCAGCGGTGGACTAGCGGGAGGCAACCCAGATACGCAGTATTTT
TRBJ2-1,15,few,TRBV5-1,TRBD2,CASSEGLAPYNEQFF,TGCGCCAGCAGCGAGGGACTAGCGCCCTACAATGAGCAGTTCTTC
TRBJ1-5,14,once,TRBV12-3/TRBV12-4,-,CASSLRGRDQPHHF,TGTGCCAGCAGTCTCCGCGGACGGGATCAGCCCCACCATTTT
TRBJ2-2,14,-,TRBV15,TRBD2,CATSRGTSTGELFF,TGTGCCACCAGCAGAGGGACTAGCACCGGGGAGCTGTTTTTT
TRBJ2-1,11,-,TRBV30,-,CAWNNFNEQFF,TGTGCCTGGAATAACTTCAATGAGCAGTTCTTC
TRBJ1-4,15,few,TRBV5-1,-,CASSFLGTDNEKLFF,TGCGCCAGCAGCTTTCTCGGCACCGACAATGAAAAACTGTTTTTT
TRBJ2-5,14,few,TRBV7-6,-,CASSFRVGQETQYF,TGTGCCAGCAGCTTCCGGGTTGGACAAGAGACCCAGTACTTC
TRBJ2-5,15,-,TRBV28,-,CASSPLTGVGETQYF,TGTGCCAGCAGTCCCCTGACGGGAGTCGGGGAGACCCAGTACTTC
TRBJ2-1,13,few,TRBV20-1,-,CSASSPTNNEQFF,TGCAGTGCTAGCTCACCCACGAACAATGAGCAGTTCTTC
TRBJ1-1,13,few,TRBV5-5,-,CASLERGLGEAFF,TGTGCCAGCCTCGAAAGGGGCCTGGGTGAAGCTTTCTTT
TRBJ1-1,14,-,TRBV5-1,TRBD1,CASSAGTGWGEAFF,TGCGCCAGCAGCGCAGGGACAGGGTGGGGTGAAGCTTTCTTT
TRBJ2-7,14,-,TRBV18,-,CASSPLATYYEQYF,TGTGCCAGCTCACCACTAGCCACATACTACGAGCAGTACTTC
TRBJ1-5,15,-,TRBV12-3/TRBV12-4,-,CASSAQFGANQPQHF,TGTGCCAGCAGTGCGCAATTCGGGGCCAATCAGCCCCAGCATTTT
TRBJ2-3,16,-,TRBV5-1,-,CASTPPSGALTDTQYF,TGCGCCAGCACCCCACCGAGCGGCGCTCTCACAGATACGCAGTATTTT
TRBJ1-5,13,-,TRBV6-1,TRBD1,CAVRTGGGQPQHF,TGTGCCGTCAGGACAGGGGGCGGTCAGCCCCAGCATTTT
TRBJ2-2,16,few,TRBV10-3,TRBD1,CAISESRTGSAGELFF,TGTGCCATCAGTGAGTCGAGGACAGGTTCCGCAGGGGAGCTGTTTTTT
TRBJ2-3,14,-,TRBV20-1,-,CSARDIREEDTQYF,TGCAGTGCTAGAGATATAAGGGAGGAAGATACGCAGTATTTT
TRBJ2-7,15,-,TRBV20-1,TRBD2,CSASGTLAGEGEQYF,TGCAGTGCCTCGGGGACGCTAGCGGGAGAGGGCGAGCAGTACTTC
TRBJ2-1,11,-,TRBV12-3/TRBV12-4,-,CASRRDSEQFF,TGTGCCAGCAGACGGGACTCTGAGCAGTTCTTC
TRBJ2-2,15,-,TRBV24-1,TRBD2,CATSDPRLASGELFF,TGTGCCACCAGTGACCCGCGACTAGCATCCGGGGAGCTGTTTTTT
TRBJ1-6,15,-,TRBV25-1,TRBD1,CASSPSTGTNSPLHF,TGTGCCAGCAGTCCGTCGACAGGGACAAATTCACCCCTCCACTTT
TRBJ2-1,19,-,TRBV5-1,TRBD2,CASIKLSGRGDRGNNEQFF,TGCGCCAGCATTAAATTGAGCGGGAGAGGGGACCGAGGGAACAATGAGCAGTTCTTC
TRBJ2-1,15,few,TRBV13,TRBD2,CASSFGLDRYNEQFF,TGTGCCAGCAGCTTCGGACTAGATCGCTACAATGAGCAGTTCTTC
TRBJ1-5,15,-,TRBV12-3/TRBV12-4,-,CASSLSGAGVQPQHF,TGTGCCAGCAGCCTATCCGGCGCAGGGGTTCAGCCCCAGCATTTT
TRBJ2-7,14,-,TRBV20-1,-,CSADLGGTSYEQYF,TGCAGTGCCGACTTGGGCGGAACGAGCTACGAGCAGTACTTC
TRBJ2-3,14,-,TRBV5-1,TRBD2,CASTPGLAGDTQYF,TGCGCCAGCACCCCGGGACTAGCGGGAGATACGCAGTATTTT
TRBJ2-1,15,-,TRBV3-1,-,CASSPQVNWGIEQFF,TGTGCCAGCAGCCCCCAGGTAAATTGGGGTATCGAGCAGTTCTTC
TRBJ2-3,17,-,TRBV24-1,TRBD2,CATSDLTSGSITDTQYF,TGTGCCACCAGTGATTTGACGAGCGGGAGCATCACAGATACGCAGTATTTT
TRBJ2-2,17,-,TRBV12-3/TRBV12-4,TRBD2,CASSNPGLAVETGELFF,TGTGCCAGCAGTAACCCGGGACTAGCGGTTGAAACCGGGGAGCTGTTTTTT
TRBJ2-1,16,many,TRBV3-1,TRBD2,CASSDGLAGGAREQFF,TGTGCCAGCAGCGACGGACTAGCGGGGGGGGCTCGGGAGCAGTTCTTC
TRBJ2-7,13,-,TRBV27,-,CASSQGWGYEQYF,TGTGCCAGCAGTCAGGGTTGGGGGTACGAGCAGTACTTC
TRBJ2-7,15,-,TRBV6-1,TRBD2,CASRTSLAGVSEQYF,TGTGCCAGCAGGACCTCTCTAGCGGGAGTGAGCGAGCAGTACTTC
TRBJ1-5,17,-,TRBV20-1,-,CSASRPQGQGGNQPQHF,TGCAGTGCCTCTAGGCCTCAGGGGCAGGGTGGAAATCAGCCCCAGCATTTT
TRBJ1-5,15,few,TRBV3-1,TRBD1,CASSQDGTVNQPQHF,TGTGCCAGCAGCCAAGATGGGACAGTTAATCAGCCCCAGCATTTT
TRBJ2-7,14,-,TRBV5-6,TRBD1,CASSYRDRDYEQYF,TGTGCCAGCAGCTACCGGGACAGGGACTACGAGCAGTACTTC
TRBJ2-1,14,-,TRBV5-1,-,CASSLETTNNEQFF,TGCGCCAGCAGCTTGGAGACGACTAACAATGAGCAGTTCTTC
TRBJ1-6,18,-,TRBV5-5,-,CASSLFLTASSYNSPLHF,TGTGCCAGCAGCTTATTTCTAACCGCGAGCTCCTATAATTCACCCCTCCACTTT
TRBJ2-7,12,-,TRBV20-1,-,CSAQRGSYEQYF,TGCAGTGCTCAACGGGGGTCCTACGAGCAGTACTTC
TRBJ2-7,15,few,TRBV10-3,-,CAISPTGGGTYEQYF,TGTGCCATCAGCCCTACCGGAGGGGGAACCTACGAGCAGTACTTC
TRBJ2-7,16,-,TRBV15,TRBD1,CATSRDTGTEDYEQYF,TGTGCCACCAGCAGAGATACCGGGACAGAGGACTACGAGCAGTACTTC
TRBJ2-1,16,few,TRBV20-1,TRBD2,CSARPISGRGDNEQFF,TGCAGTGCTAGGCCCATTAGCGGGAGAGGGGACAATGAGCAGTTCTTC
TRBJ2-3,14,few,TRBV5-1,TRBD2,CASSPGLGRDTQYF,TGCGCCAGCAGCCCGGGACTAGGAAGGGATACGCAGTATTTT
TRBJ2-7,13,-,TRBV20-1,-,CSALTTVSYEQYF,TGCAGTGCCCTTACGACGGTCTCCTACGAGCAGTACTTC
TRBJ1-5,13,many,TRBV5-1,-,CASSLEGFQPQHF,TGTGCCAGCAGCTTAGAGGGGTTTCAGCCCCAGCATTTT
TRBJ1-5,15,-,TRBV3-1,-,CASSQGVRINQPQHF,TGTGCCAGCAGCCAGGGGGTGCGAATCAATCAGCCCCAGCATTTT
TRBJ1-2,15,-,TRBV7-8,-,CASSFAAGFGGGYTF,TGTGCCAGCAGCTTTGCCGCAGGGTTCGGTGGTGGCTACACCTTC
TRBJ2-7,16,-,TRBV15,-,CATSTQAGPVEDEQYF,TGTGCCACCAGCACTCAGGCAGGGCCCGTCGAGGACGAGCAGTACTTC